The 9 T cell receptor beta chains below were found in one sample sequenced in a study of T cell responses to AZD1222 COVID-19 vaccine. The protocol was immunoSEQ multiplex PCR, while the TCRdb copy is restricted to in-frame clones and leaves out a portion. The sample includes about 94,000 clones, 70% to 90% of them seen just once. The source was peripheral blood, collected on day 0 of AZD1222 vaccination. The receptor source for this set is an adult in good health.

This clone was seen just once. V and J are TRBV7-6 and TRBJ2-3, with 7 bases fitting TRBD2. The CDR3 has 13 residues. Germline V gene lookup returns CDR1 SGHVS and CDR2 FNYEAQ. Trimming cost V 5 bases and J 8 bases; bases outside gene matches: 7. CDR3: CASSPTSVGTQYF. The DNA of the CDR3 is TGTGCCAGCAGCCCAACTAGCGTGGGTACGCAGTATTTT.

The chain has TRBV10-3 and TRBJ1-3, with 7 bases aligning to TRBD1. The CDR3 consists of 16 residues. CDR1 ENHRY and CDR2 SYGVKD come from the germline V gene. The J segment lost 0 bases and the V segment lost 2 bases, leaving 4 bases of the junction unmatched. The CDR3 reads CAISEAGQTSGNTIYF. The CDR3 DNA sequence: TGTGCCATCAGTGAGGCGGGACAGACCTCTGGAAACACCATATATTTT.

This clone was counted once. This chain joins TRBV7-2 and TRBJ2-2, with 8 bases that match TRBD1. V dropped 5 bases and J dropped 2; count of bases not matched to a gene: 4. Germline V gene data show CDR1 as SGHTA and CDR2 as FQGNSA. The CDR3 loop spans 15 amino acids. CDR3 residues: CASSRQGANTGELFF. CDR3 coding DNA: TGTGCCAGCAGCCGTCAGGGGGCAAACACCGGGGAGCTGTTTTTT.

This sequence joins TRBV5-6 and TRBJ2-7; 8 nucleotides align to TRBD1. This CDR3 spans 14 amino acids. J was trimmed by 12 bases and V by 2 bases; bases with no gene match: 13. Germline V gene sequence: CDR1 SGHDT, CDR2 YYEEEE. CDR3 loop: CASSFDRGGDIWYF. CDR3 nucleotides: TGTGCCAGCAGCTTTGACAGGGGCGGGGATATTTGGTACTTC.

This clone has only one observation. This sample includes further DNA sequences coding for the same CDR3. V is TRBV19 and J is TRBJ2-7; 8 bases line up with TRBD1. Trimming at V came to 3 bases and at J to 2 bases, leaving 6 bases not matched to a gene. This CDR3 is built from 15 residues. Germline V CDR1 and CDR2: LNHDA, SQIVND (reference sequence). Here the CDR3 reads CASSIRGQGTYEQYF. The CDR3 region has the DNA TGTGCCAGTAGTATCCGAGGACAGGGTACCTACGAGCAGTACTTC.

V and J are TRBV18 and TRBJ2-7; 9 bases line up with TRBD1. Per germline, CDR1 KGHSH and CDR2 LQKENI. V lost 3 bases and J lost 3; bases outside the gene matches: 6. The CDR3 consists of 15 residues. CDR3 residues: CASSPPGQGLYEQYF. CDR3 nucleotide sequence: TGTGCCAGCTCACCGCCGGGACAGGGACTCTACGAGCAGTACTTC.

The DNA of the CDR3 is TGTGCCAGCAGCTTAGCGGGGACAGGGGGTATTCATGGCTACACCTTC. It codes for CASSLAGTGGIHGYTF. The gene calls are TRBV7-9 and TRBJ1-2, with 11 bases that match TRBD1. With V trimmed by 0 bases and J by 6 bases, 6 bases remained unmatched. The CDR3 totals 16 residues. Germline values: CDR1 SEHNR, CDR2 FQNEAQ (reference sequence). Full variable domain (rest looked up from reference TRBV7-9 and TRBJ1-2): DTGVSQNPRHKITKRGQNVTFRCDPISEHNRLYWYRQTLGQGPEFLTYFQNEAQLEKSRLLSDRFSAERPKGSFSTLEIQRTEQGDSAMYLCASSLAGTGGIHGYTFGSGTRLTVV.

V is TRBV7-9 and J is TRBJ2-2; D might be TRBD2 (6 bases). The CDR3 runs to 15 residues. V was clipped by 7 bases and J by 5 bases, with 17 bases between them. The germline V gene encodes CDR1 SEHNR and CDR2 FQNEAQ (reference sequence). The CDR3 protein is CASTSSPGETGELFF. CDR3 DNA: TGTGCCAGCACCTCCAGTCCGGGAGAGACCGGGGAGCTGTTTTTT.

The CDR3 region is CASSGTDRANTEAFF. The DNA of the CDR3 is TGTGCCAGCAGCGGAACGGACAGGGCGAACACTGAAGCTTTCTTT. The chain employs TRBV3-1 (or the pseudogene TRBV3-2) and TRBJ1-1, with 8 positions matching TRBD1. Germline values: CDR1 LGHDT, CDR2 YNNKEL (reference sequence). CDR3 size: 15 residues. The J segment lost 1 base and the V segment lost 5 bases, leaving 6 bases of the junction unmatched.